The 29 T cell receptor beta chains reported below all come from one sample, sequenced in a study of T cell changes during pregnancy in multiple sclerosis. The repertoire was sequenced with immunoSEQ multiplex PCR; TCRdb's copy has only in-frame clones and lacks some. The table includes 93,000 or so clones, roughly 93% detected once. The sequencing used peripheral blood, collected after pregnancy. All receptors come from a female donor with multiple sclerosis, enrolled in a pregnancy study.

The chain employs TRBV28 and TRBJ2-3; 7 nucleotides line up with TRBD1. Trimming cost V 5 bases and J 10 bases; bases outside gene matches: 6. The CDR3 contains 12 residues. CDR1 is MDHEN, CDR2 SYDVKM, per germline. CDR3 sequence reads: CASSPDRRAQYF. The CDR3 region has the DNA TGTGCCAGCAGTCCGGACAGGCGGGCGCAGTATTTT. The variable domain in full, with the rest retrieved from reference TRBV28 and TRBJ2-3, is DVKVTQSSRYLVKRTGEKVFLECVQDMDHENMFWYRQDPGLGLRLIYFSYDVKMKEKGDIPEGYSVSREKKERFSLILESASTNQTSMYLCASSPDRRAQYFGPGTRLTVL.

The V gene is TRBV2, the J gene TRBJ2-7; 9 nucleotides match TRBD2. Germline CDR1 SNHLY, CDR2 FYNNEI. The CDR3 length is 17 residues. J was trimmed by 0 bases and V by 4 bases; bases with no gene match: 10. This chain's CDR3 is CASSGPGERGASYEQYF. CDR3 DNA: TGTGCCAGCAGTGGCCCAGGGGAGCGGGGGGCCTCCTACGAGCAGTACTTC.

V gene TRBV25-1 combines with J gene TRBJ1-1; tentative D call: TRBD1 (6 bases). CDR1 MGHDK and CDR2 SYGVNS come from the germline V gene. The CDR3 contains 12 residues. V lost 4 bases and J 11 bases, leaving 14 bases between the germline ends. The CDR3 bases are TGTGCCAGCAGTGGCTCGGGGGGCTCGGCTTTCTTT. Amino acid sequence: CASSGSGGSAFF. The entire variable domain, with the rest obtained from reference TRBV25-1 and TRBJ1-1, is as follows: EADIYQTPRYLVIGTGKKITLECSQTMGHDKMYWYQQDPGMELHLIHYSYGVNSTEKGDLSSESTVSRIRTEHFPLTLESARPSHTSQYLCASSGSGGSAFFGQGTRLTVV.

This clone was seen just once. The chain recombines TRBV5-1 with TRBJ2-3; D is unclear. With 0 bases removed from V and 2 bases from J, the gap between germline ends came to 16 bases. This CDR3 contains 17 residues. Germline loops: CDR1 SGHRS, CDR2 YFSETQ. In DNA form, the CDR3 reads TGCGCCAGCAGCTTGGGTCGCTACACTACTACCACAGATACGCAGTATTTT. Its protein is CASSLGRYTTTTDTQYF.

The rearrangement links TRBV6-5 to TRBJ2-5; 10 bases match TRBD2. CDR3 length: 15 residues. The germline V gene has CDR1 MNHEY and CDR2 SVGAGI. V was pared by 7 bases and J by 4 bases, with 9 bases of the junction left unmatched. The CDR3 region has the DNA TGTGCCAGCAAGATTCGGGCTAGCGGGAGAGAGACCCAGTACTTC. As protein: CASKIRASGRETQYF.

This clone was counted a few times. This chain uses TRBV7-6 with TRBJ2-1, with a possible D match to TRBD2 (6 bases). Looked up from germline, CDR1 is SGHVS and CDR2 is FNYEAQ. V lost 2 bases and J lost 6, with 17 bases in between. The CDR3 spans 16 residues. The DNA for the CDR3 is TGTGCCAGCAGCTTATTTGGACACCAGGGAGGCAATGAGCAGTTCTTC. Translation gives CASSLFGHQGGNEQFF.

The chain employs TRBV10-3 and TRBJ1-1, with TRBD1 identical over 8 bases. From germline, CDR1 is ENHRY and CDR2 SYGVKD. The CDR3 loop spans 16 amino acids. The ends lost 3 bases at V and 9 bases at J; junction bases unmatched: 15. CDR3 nucleotides: TGTGCCATCAGTGACTCTCCTAAAACAGGGGGGCCCCAAGCTTTCTTT. Protein product: CAISDSPKTGGPQAFF.

The chain joins TRBV11-2 to TRBJ2-3; the D gene is possibly TRBD2 (5 bases). This CDR3 contains 16 residues. Germline V gives CDR1 SGHAT, CDR2 FQNNGV. Between the trimmed V and J ends, which lost 4 bases and 2 bases, there was a span of 16 bases. The CDR3 bases are TGTGCCAGCAGCTCCTGGGAGAGAGGGCTCACAGATACGCAGTATTTT. It yields the protein CASSSWERGLTDTQYF.

This rearrangement joins TRBV7-6 to TRBJ1-1; D remains ambiguous. From germline, CDR1 is SGHVS and CDR2 FNYEAQ. V shed 5 bases and J shed 12 bases, with 19 bases lying between them. This CDR3 is built from 13 residues. The CDR3 loop reads CASSPSAGSWTFF. Here the CDR3 DNA reads TGTGCCAGCAGCCCCTCGGCGGGTAGTTGGACTTTCTTT.

The chain joins TRBV15 to TRBJ2-5; D is perhaps TRBD2 (5 bases). The CDR3 loop spans 13 amino acids. The germline gives CDR1 LNHNV, CDR2 YYDKDF (reference sequence). Between the trimmed V and J ends, which lost 1 base and 5 bases, there was a span of 8 bases. CDR3 DNA: TGTGCCACCAGCAGAGCCCCGGGGGAGACCCAGTACTTC. Its protein product is CATSRAPGETQYF.

This chain links TRBV7-9 with TRBJ1-3; D is uncertain. CDR3 length equals 14 residues. The ends were cut back, 5 bases at V and 2 bases at J, with 10 bases in the middle. Germline lookup yields CDR1 SEHNR and CDR2 FQNEAQ (reference sequence). The CDR3 loop is CASSAGLPGNTIYF. The CDR3 nucleotides read TGTGCCAGCAGCGCCGGTCTACCTGGAAACACCATATATTTT. Looking up the rest from reference TRBV7-9 and TRBJ1-3 gives the full variable domain: DTGVSQNPRHKITKRGQNVTFRCDPISEHNRLYWYRQTLGQGPEFLTYFQNEAQLEKSRLLSDRFSAERPKGSFSTLEIQRTEQGDSAMYLCASSAGLPGNTIYFGEGSWLTVV.

This clone came up once. The chain employs TRBV27 and TRBJ2-6; D ambiguous. Trimming pared 2 bases from V and 0 bases from J, leaving 20 bases between. The CDR3 has 20 residues. The germline gives CDR1 MNHEY, CDR2 SMNVEV (reference sequence). CDR3 coding DNA: TGTGCCAGCAGTTTAGCCGACCTCGAGCAGGCCTCCTCTGGGGCCAACGTCCTGACTTTC. Translation gives CASSLADLEQASSGANVLTF.

This rearrangement joins TRBV15 to TRBJ1-2, with D uncertain. Per germline, CDR1 LNHNV and CDR2 YYDKDF (reference sequence). Trimming removed 5 bases at V and 3 bases at J, with 22 bases between. This CDR3 is built from 17 residues. The CDR3 region is CATSPRLGSGEDYGYTF. Here the CDR3 DNA reads TGTGCCACCAGCCCCCGATTAGGCTCCGGGGAGGACTATGGCTACACCTTC.

V and J are TRBV4-3 and TRBJ1-3; TRBD1 matches 11 bases. Germline loops: CDR1 LGHNA, CDR2 YSLEER. CDR3 length equals 18 residues. V lost 6 bases, J lost 2 bases, and 12 bases stayed unmatched. Here the CDR3 reads CASRQDRGRAVTGNTIYF. The CDR3 nucleotides are TGCGCCAGCAGGCAGGACAGGGGGCGAGCAGTGACTGGAAACACCATATATTTT.

This clone has just one count. The V and J genes are TRBV30 and TRBJ2-7; weak D call: TRBD2 (5 bases). This CDR3 spans 13 amino acids. V gave up 0 bases and J gave up 5 bases, with 11 bases separating them. Germline V gene lookup returns CDR1 GTSNPN and CDR2 SVGIG (reference sequence). The CDR3 region is CAWSVGGSNEQYF. As DNA, the CDR3 is TGTGCCTGGAGTGTAGGTGGGAGTAACGAGCAGTACTTC.

This sequence joins TRBV4-2 and TRBJ2-2; possible D gene TRBD2, 6 bases. CDR3 length equals 19 residues. V was clipped by 2 bases and J by 5 bases, with 24 bases between them. Germline-derived CDR1 and CDR2 are LGHNA and YNFKEQ. Here the CDR3 reads CASSQLGAEGRPRTGELFF. The CDR3 coding sequence is TGTGCCAGCAGCCAACTGGGAGCCGAGGGGAGGCCGAGAACCGGGGAGCTGTTTTTT.

V and J are TRBV7-9 and TRBJ2-2; no clear D gene. CDR1 is SEHNR, CDR2 FQNEAQ, per germline (reference sequence). V gave up 2 bases and J gave up 8 bases, with 12 bases separating them. The CDR3 has 14 amino acids. The CDR3 sequence: CASSLSVGPGELFF. The CDR3 DNA reads as TGTGCCAGCAGCTTATCGGTTGGGCCAGGGGAGCTGTTTTTT. The full variable domain, rest sourced from reference TRBV7-9 and TRBJ2-2, is DTGVSQNPRHKITKRGQNVTFRCDPISEHNRLYWYRQTLGQGPEFLTYFQNEAQLEKSRLLSDRFSAERPKGSFSTLEIQRTEQGDSAMYLCASSLSVGPGELFFGEGSRLTVL.

The rearrangement joins TRBV18 to TRBJ1-1, with TRBD1 identical over 7 bases. Germline V gene data show CDR1 as KGHSH and CDR2 as LQKENI. The CDR3 has 13 residues. Trimming at V came to 5 bases and at J to 4 bases, leaving 4 bases not matched to a gene. Written as DNA, the CDR3 is TGTGCCAGCTCATTCGCAGGGGGCACTGAAGCTTTCTTT. This codes for CASSFAGGTEAFF.

The rearrangement joins TRBV18 to TRBJ2-1, with 7 bases identical to TRBD2. Germline-derived CDR1 and CDR2 are KGHSH and LQKENI. There are 15 residues in the CDR3. J lost 10 bases, V lost 1 base, and 10 bases had no gene match. The CDR3 here is CASSPQEGLVSEQFF. CDR3 nucleotides: TGTGCCAGCTCACCACAGGAAGGACTAGTTTCGGAGCAGTTCTTC. The whole variable domain, remainder taken from reference TRBV18 and TRBJ2-1, is NAGVMQNPRHLVRRRGQEARLRCSPMKGHSHVYWYRQLPEEGLKFMVYLQKENIIDESGMPKERFSAEFPKEGPSILRIQQVVRGDSAAYFCASSPQEGLVSEQFFGPGTRLTVL.

The chain combines TRBV11-1 with TRBJ1-1, with 7 positions matching TRBD1. Germline lookup yields CDR1 SGHAT and CDR2 FQDESV (reference sequence). This CDR3 contains 14 residues. Losses at the gene ends were 2 bases for V and 6 bases for J; bases not matched to a gene: 6. CDR3 in amino acids: CASSLQGVDAEAFF. CDR3 bases: TGTGCCAGCAGCTTACAGGGGGTGGATGCTGAAGCTTTCTTT.

CDR3 in DNA: TGCGCCAGCAGCCACGAGGTCCAGGGCAATGAGCAGTTCTTC. Translated: CASSHEVQGNEQFF. The chain couples TRBV4-3 to TRBJ2-1, with a possible D match to TRBD1 (5 bases). Germline V CDR1 and CDR2: LGHNA, YSLEER. The V gene lost 3 bases and the J gene lost 6 bases, with 12 bases spanning the gap. The CDR3 runs to 14 residues.

The genes are TRBV19 and TRBJ1-1; D might be TRBD1 (6 bases). The CDR3 runs to 14 residues. The germline V gene encodes CDR1 LNHDA and CDR2 SQIVND (reference sequence). V was cut by 10 bases and J by 1 base, with 16 bases left in between. CDR3 nucleotides: TGTGCCACCTGGGGGGGCGCGGCGAACACTGAAGCTTTCTTT. This gives the protein CATWGGAANTEAFF.

The J gene is TRBJ1-5, the V gene TRBV19; D is undetermined. V shed 1 base and J shed 0 bases, with 7 bases lying between them. Germline CDR1 is LNHDA and CDR2 is SQIVND (reference sequence). The CDR3 totals 15 residues. The CDR3 coding sequence is TGTGCCAGTAGTATAGCCGGGGATAGCAATCAGCCCCAGCATTTT. Protein product: CASSIAGDSNQPQHF.

The CDR3 DNA reads as TGTGCCAGCAGCTTAGATCACAGGGGGCGGCACGAGCAGTACTTC. Translating gives CASSLDHRGRHEQYF. This chain joins TRBV11-2 and TRBJ2-7, with TRBD1 matching over 9 bases. Per germline, CDR1 SGHAT and CDR2 FQNNGV. This CDR3 has 15 residues. After removal of 0 bases from V and 5 bases from J, the junction contained 5 bases not matched to a gene.

The chain links TRBV11-1 to TRBJ2-5; TRBD1 is a possible D gene (5 bases). Trimming pared 2 bases from V and 4 bases from J, leaving 11 bases between. CDR3 size: 14 residues. Per germline, CDR1 SGHAT and CDR2 FQDESV (reference sequence). CDR3 sequence (DNA): TGTGCCAGCAGCTTACAGGGTACGGGAGAGACCCAGTACTTC. Translation: CASSLQGTGETQYF.

The chain uses TRBV2 and TRBJ1-2; 7 bases are shared with TRBD1. This CDR3 spans 14 amino acids. Losses at the gene ends were 6 bases for V and 6 bases for J; bases not matched to a gene: 10. In germline, CDR1 is SNHLY, CDR2 FYNNEI. The CDR3 loop is CASSSTTGTHGYTF. The CDR3 region has the DNA TGTGCCAGCAGCTCCACGACAGGGACGCATGGCTACACCTTC.

J is TRBJ1-2 and V is TRBV7-2; D not certain. Germline-derived CDR1 and CDR2 are SGHTA and FQGNSA. The CDR3 length is 15 residues. The V end lost 5 bases, the J end lost 0 bases, and 13 bases lay between the germline ends. CDR3 nucleotides: TGTGCCAGCAGCCCCCCCGGGAGAGCTAACTATGGCTACACCTTC. Amino acids: CASSPPGRANYGYTF.

J is TRBJ2-1 and V is TRBV2, with 11 bases aligning to TRBD2. The germline CDR1 and CDR2 sequences are SNHLY and FYNNEI. The CDR3 covers 14 residues. The V gene end was trimmed by 7 bases and the J gene end by 5 bases; junction bases not matched to a gene: 4. The CDR3 here is CASTLAGGHNEQFF. DNA of the CDR3: TGTGCCAGCACCCTAGCGGGAGGCCACAATGAGCAGTTCTTC.

This CDR3 is CASSPGLAGDGSYNEQFF. DNA for the CDR3: TGTGCCAGCAGCCCGGGACTAGCGGGAGACGGCTCCTACAATGAGCAGTTCTTC. The chain joins TRBV7-7 to TRBJ2-1, with TRBD2 matching over 14 bases. This CDR3 comprises 18 residues. CDR1 is SSHAT, CDR2 FNYEAQ, per germline (reference sequence). V was pared by 5 bases and J by 0 bases, with 6 bases of the junction left unmatched.